Sequencing of this T cell receptor beta chain was carried out in a study of Graves' ophthalmopathy and Graves' hyperthyroidism. Study-level points and caveats: Using 13 signatures, a model distinguished ophthalmopathy from stable hyperthyroidism, reaching about 87% sensitivity and approximately 84% specificity.

V lost 0 bases to trimming and J lost 2 bases, with 19 bases between them. This CDR3 comprises 17 residues. The germline V gene has CDR1 DFQATT and CDR2 SNEGSKA (reference sequence). Amplified TCR beta CDR3 regions were obtained using RNA transcripts as template. The first round was an RT-PCR with HTBI primers, and the second round was a multiplex PCR. One entry per CDR3 protein results from TCRdb running MiXCR on the multiplex PCR reads. The sample shows more than 550,000 distinct CDR3 sequences, over 40% of them seen only once. For this clonotype: The target antigen is unknown.

Exclusion applied to patients with other autoimmune diseases, uncontrolled infections, pregnancy or lactation. The clonotype comes from an adult man with Graves' ophthalmopathy. Sequencing used peripheral blood. The chain combines TRBV20-1 with TRBJ2-5; unclear D gene. Written as DNA, the CDR3 is TGCAGTGCTAGAGATCTCGTTAGTTACGGGCCTCAAGAGACCCAGTACTTC. Translating gives CSARDLVSYGPQETQYF.